This is a list of T cell receptor beta chains from one sample in a study of Ad26.COV2.S vaccination and SARS-CoV-2 variants. Data came from immunoSEQ multiplex PCR; TCRdb stores just in-frame clones and leaves some out. The sample holds approximately 350,000 clones, around 86% seen once. The input for sequencing was peripheral blood, taken in a trial of Ad26.COV2.S vaccine versus placebo. The receptor set was obtained from a person between 18 and 65 years old who received the Ad26.COV2.S COVID-19 vaccine or a placebo. Each CDR3 is given with its conserved first and last residue. A D gene is named only where the DNA matches it firmly. Expanded clones are given a class, and other clones once, few, many or no size at all.

V gene: TRBV5-6; J gene: TRBJ1-5; CDR3 length: 14; clone size: -; D gene: TRBD1; CDR3 protein: CASSDGTGHQPQHF; CDR3 DNA: TGTGCCAGCAGCGACGGGACAGGCCATCAGCCCCAGCATTTT
V gene: TRBV28; J gene: TRBJ1-1; CDR3 length: 16; clone size: -; D gene: -; CDR3 protein: CASSLSQGIMNTEAFF; CDR3 DNA: TGTGCCAGCAGTTTATCCCAGGGGATTATGAACACTGAAGCTTTCTTT
V gene: TRBV14; J gene: TRBJ1-6; CDR3 length: 15; clone size: -; D gene: -; CDR3 protein: CASSLWDGYNSPLHF; CDR3 DNA: TGTGCCAGCAGCCTCTGGGACGGGTATAATTCACCCCTCCACTTT
V gene: TRBV19; J gene: TRBJ2-1; CDR3 length: 15; clone size: -; D gene: -; CDR3 protein: CASSIGTTPYNEQFF; CDR3 DNA: TGTGCCAGTAGTATCGGGACAACGCCTTACAATGAGCAGTTCTTC
V gene: TRBV4-1; J gene: TRBJ2-1; CDR3 length: 15; clone size: once; D gene: TRBD2; CDR3 protein: CASSSPGTSFDEQFF; CDR3 DNA: TGCGCCAGCAGCTCGCCTGGGACTAGTTTCGATGAGCAGTTCTTC
V gene: TRBV9; J gene: TRBJ1-6; CDR3 length: 13; clone size: -; D gene: -; CDR3 protein: CASSSGGDSPLHF; CDR3 DNA: TGTGCCAGCAGTTCCGGAGGGGATTCACCCCTCCACTTT
V gene: TRBV6-5; J gene: TRBJ1-1; CDR3 length: 14; clone size: -; D gene: -; CDR3 protein: CATNRQGAGSEAFF; CDR3 DNA: TGTGCCACAAATCGCCAGGGCGCAGGATCTGAAGCTTTCTTT
V gene: TRBV6-5; J gene: TRBJ1-1; CDR3 length: 16; clone size: few; D gene: -; CDR3 protein: CASSYWGSGSGTEAFF; CDR3 DNA: TGTGCCAGCAGTTACTGGGGTTCTGGGAGTGGCACTGAAGCTTTCTTT
V gene: TRBV5-1; J gene: TRBJ1-1; CDR3 length: 16; clone size: -; D gene: TRBD1; CDR3 protein: CASSLLGGEANTEAFF; CDR3 DNA: TGCGCCAGCAGCTTGTTAGGGGGCGAGGCGAACACTGAAGCTTTCTTT
V gene: TRBV7-8; J gene: TRBJ2-4; CDR3 length: 16; clone size: -; D gene: -; CDR3 protein: CASSLPGGAAKNIQYF; CDR3 DNA: TGTGCCAGCAGCCTCCCAGGCGGGGCCGCCAAAAACATTCAGTACTTC